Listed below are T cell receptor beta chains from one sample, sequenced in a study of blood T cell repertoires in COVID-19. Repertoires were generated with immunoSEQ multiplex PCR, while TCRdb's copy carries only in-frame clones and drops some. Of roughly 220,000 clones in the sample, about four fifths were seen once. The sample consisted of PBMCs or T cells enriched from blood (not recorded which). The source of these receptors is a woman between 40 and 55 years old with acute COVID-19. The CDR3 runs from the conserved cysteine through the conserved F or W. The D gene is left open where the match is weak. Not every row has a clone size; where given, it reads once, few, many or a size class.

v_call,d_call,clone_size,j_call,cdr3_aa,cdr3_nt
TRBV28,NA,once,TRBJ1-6,CASSLSQTGRGSPLHF,TGTGCCAGCAGTTTATCCCAGACAGGCAGGGGTTCACCCCTCCACTTT
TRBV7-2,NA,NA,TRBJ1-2,CASSLDRGAGDGYTF,TGTGCCAGCAGCTTAGATCGGGGGGCAGGGGATGGCTACACCTTC
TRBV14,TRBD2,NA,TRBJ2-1,CASSHLTSGSYNEQFF,TGTGCCAGCAGCCACCTTACTAGCGGGAGTTACAATGAGCAGTTCTTC
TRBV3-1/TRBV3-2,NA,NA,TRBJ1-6,CASSQVGEPLHF,TGTGCCAGCAGCCAAGTAGGGGAACCCCTCCACTTT
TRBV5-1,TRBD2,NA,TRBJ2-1,CASSLTSGRYEQFF,TGCGCCAGCAGCTTGACTAGCGGGAGATATGAGCAGTTCTTC
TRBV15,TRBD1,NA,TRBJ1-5,CATSSPGQGRQPQHF,TGTGCCACCAGCTCCCCTGGACAGGGGCGTCAGCCCCAGCATTTT
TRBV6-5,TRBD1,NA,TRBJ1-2,CASGKSGGTYGYTF,TGTGCCAGCGGGAAGTCAGGGGGCACCTATGGCTACACCTTC
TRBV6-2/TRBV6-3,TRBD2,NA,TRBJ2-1,CASSTPTSGDPNEQFF,TGTGCCAGCAGTACCCCGACTAGCGGGGACCCCAATGAGCAGTTCTTC
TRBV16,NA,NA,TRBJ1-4,CASSLGSSILGNEKLFF,TGTGCCAGCAGCCTGGGCAGCTCGATTCTGGGTAATGAAAAACTGTTTTTT
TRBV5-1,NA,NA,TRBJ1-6,CASSAEGVWSPLHF,TGCGCCAGCAGCGCAGAAGGGGTTTGGTCACCCCTCCACTTT
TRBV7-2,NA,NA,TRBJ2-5,CASSLEGSYETQYF,TGTGCCAGCAGCTTAGAGGGGTCTTACGAGACCCAGTACTTC
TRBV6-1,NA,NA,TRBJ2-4,CASSEAFARVDIQYF,TGTGCCAGCAGTGAGGCTTTTGCCAGGGTTGACATTCAGTACTTC
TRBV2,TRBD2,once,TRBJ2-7,CASSAGTSVYEQYF,TGTGCCAGCAGTGCAGGGACTAGCGTCTACGAGCAGTACTTC
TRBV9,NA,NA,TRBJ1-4,CASSVGSNEKLFF,TGTGCCAGCAGCGTAGGTAGTAATGAAAAACTGTTTTTT
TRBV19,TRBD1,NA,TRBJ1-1,CASRPWGQQNTEAFF,TGTGCCAGTAGACCCTGGGGACAGCAGAACACTGAAGCTTTCTTT
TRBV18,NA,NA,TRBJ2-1,CASSPLQGPYNEQFF,TGTGCCAGCTCACCACTTCAGGGTCCTTACAATGAGCAGTTCTTC
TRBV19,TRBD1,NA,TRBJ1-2,CASSMGTGVYGYTF,TGTGCCAGTAGTATGGGGACAGGGGTTTATGGCTACACCTTC